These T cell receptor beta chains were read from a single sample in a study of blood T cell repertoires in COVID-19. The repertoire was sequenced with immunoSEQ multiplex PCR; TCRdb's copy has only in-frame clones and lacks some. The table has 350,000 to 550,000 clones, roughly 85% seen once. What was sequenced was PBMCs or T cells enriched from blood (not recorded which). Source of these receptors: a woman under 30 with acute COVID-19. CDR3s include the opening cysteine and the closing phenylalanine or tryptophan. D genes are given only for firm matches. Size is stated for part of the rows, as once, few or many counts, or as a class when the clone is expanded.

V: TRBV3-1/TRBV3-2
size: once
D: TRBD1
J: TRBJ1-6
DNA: TGTGCCAGCAGCCGGGACAGAAATTCACCCCTCCACTTT
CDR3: CASSRDRNSPLHF

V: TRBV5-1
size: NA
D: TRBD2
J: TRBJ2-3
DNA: TGCGCCAGCAGTGAAACGGGGGGAACAGATACGCAGTATTTT
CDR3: CASSETGGTDTQYF

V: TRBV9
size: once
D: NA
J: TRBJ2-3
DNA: TGTGCCAGCGCCCATCTAGCATCAGGACCAGATACGCAGTATTTT
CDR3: CASAHLASGPDTQYF

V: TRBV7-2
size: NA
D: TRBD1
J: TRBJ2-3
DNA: TGTGCCAGCAGCTTAATGGGACAGGGGGCAGCAGATACGCAGTATTTT
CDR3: CASSLMGQGAADTQYF

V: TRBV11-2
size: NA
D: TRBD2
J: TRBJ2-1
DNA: TGTGCCAGCAGCTTAGTGCGGGAGGAGCAGTTCTTC
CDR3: CASSLVREEQFF

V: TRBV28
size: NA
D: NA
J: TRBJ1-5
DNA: TGTGCCAGCAGTGCTACAGGCGGGAGTCAGCCCCAGCATTTT
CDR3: CASSATGGSQPQHF

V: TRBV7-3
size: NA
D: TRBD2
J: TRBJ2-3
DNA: TGTGCCAGCAGCTTAACGAAACTAGCGGGGGCCTACACAGATACGCAGTATTTT
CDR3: CASSLTKLAGAYTDTQYF

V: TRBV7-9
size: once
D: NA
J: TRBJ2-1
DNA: TGTGCCAGCAGCCAACGCCTGAGCTCCTACAATGAGCAGTTCTTC
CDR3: CASSQRLSSYNEQFF

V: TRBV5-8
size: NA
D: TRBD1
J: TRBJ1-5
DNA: TGTGCCAGCAGCTTGGTTAGGGGGCGAGGAGAGCCCCAGCATTTT
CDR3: CASSLVRGRGEPQHF

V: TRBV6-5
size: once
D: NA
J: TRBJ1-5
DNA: TGTGCCAGCGGGTGGGCAGACCTCAATCAGCCCCAGCATTTT
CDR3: CASGWADLNQPQHF

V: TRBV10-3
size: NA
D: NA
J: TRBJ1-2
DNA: TGTGCCATCAGTGGACCGGACAGTATTGGCTACACCTTC
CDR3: CAISGPDSIGYTF

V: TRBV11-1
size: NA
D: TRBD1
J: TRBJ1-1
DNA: TGTGCCAGCAGTTCTACAGGGGGTCGTACTGAAGCTTTCTTT
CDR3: CASSSTGGRTEAFF

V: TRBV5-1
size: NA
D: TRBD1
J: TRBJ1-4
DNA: TGCGCCAGCAGCTTACAACCGGGACAGGGTAACGAAAAACTGTTTTTT
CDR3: CASSLQPGQGNEKLFF

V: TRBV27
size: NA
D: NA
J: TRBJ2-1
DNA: TGTGCCAGCAGTCCAGGACTCAGCTCCTACAATGAGCAGTTCTTC
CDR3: CASSPGLSSYNEQFF

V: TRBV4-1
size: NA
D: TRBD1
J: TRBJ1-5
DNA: TGCGCCAGCAGCCCCGGGACAGGAAGCAATCAGCCCCAGCATTTT
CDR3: CASSPGTGSNQPQHF

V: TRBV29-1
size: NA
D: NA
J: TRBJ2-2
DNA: TGCAGCGTTGAAGGCTTGCAGGGTGCCGGGGAGCTGTTTTTT
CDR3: CSVEGLQGAGELFF

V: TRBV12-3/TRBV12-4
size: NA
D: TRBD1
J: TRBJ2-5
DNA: TGTGCCAGCAGTGAGGGACAGGGGGCGACCCAGTACTTC
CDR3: CASSEGQGATQYF

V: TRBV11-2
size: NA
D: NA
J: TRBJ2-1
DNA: TGTGCCAGCAGCTTACGAGGCGACAGCTCCTACAATGAGCAGTTCTTC
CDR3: CASSLRGDSSYNEQFF

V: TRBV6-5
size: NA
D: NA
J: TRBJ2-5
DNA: TGTGCCAGCAGTTACCGGGAGACCCAGTACTTC
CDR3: CASSYRETQYF

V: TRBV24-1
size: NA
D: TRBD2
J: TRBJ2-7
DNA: TGTGCCACCAGTGGGGGCGGGAGTCCTACGGAGCAGTACTTC
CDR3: CATSGGGSPTEQYF

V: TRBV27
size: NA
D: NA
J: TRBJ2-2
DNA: TGTGCCAGCAGTCCGCAAGGGACACCGAACACCGGGGAGCTGTTTTTT
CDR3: CASSPQGTPNTGELFF

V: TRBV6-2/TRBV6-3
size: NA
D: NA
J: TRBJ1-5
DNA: TGTGCCAGCAGTTTCAACAGGGCTGTTAGCAATCAGCCCCAGCATTTT
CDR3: CASSFNRAVSNQPQHF

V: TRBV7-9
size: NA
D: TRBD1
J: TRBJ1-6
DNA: TGTGCCAGCAGCTTGCCTACAGGGGGGGCGTATCCACCCCTCCACTTT
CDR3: CASSLPTGGAYPPLHF

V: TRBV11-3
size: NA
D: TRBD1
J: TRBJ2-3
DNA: TGTGCCAGCGGCCCGACAGGGCAACCAGATACGCAGTATTTT
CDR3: CASGPTGQPDTQYF

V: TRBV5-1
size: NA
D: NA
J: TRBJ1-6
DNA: TGCGCCAGCAGACCAGATTCACCCCTCCACTTT
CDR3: CASRPDSPLHF

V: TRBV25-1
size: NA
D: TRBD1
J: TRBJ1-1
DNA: TGTGCCAGCAGTGAAGAGGGACAGGATGGGGGCACTGAAGCTTTCTTT
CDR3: CASSEEGQDGGTEAFF

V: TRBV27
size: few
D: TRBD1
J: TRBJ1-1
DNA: TGTGCCAGCAGTTTAAACAGGGGGGTCGAGAAAGCTTTCTTT
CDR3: CASSLNRGVEKAFF

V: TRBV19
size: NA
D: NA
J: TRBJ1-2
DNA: TGTGCCAGTAGTATAGCCGGTTTCTATGGCTACACCTTC
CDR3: CASSIAGFYGYTF

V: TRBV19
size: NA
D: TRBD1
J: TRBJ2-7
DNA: TGTGCCAGTAGTATCCTAGGGGGCGAGATCTACGAGCAGTACTTC
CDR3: CASSILGGEIYEQYF

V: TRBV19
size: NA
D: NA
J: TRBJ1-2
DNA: TGTGCCAGTAGTAGTCGGGGGAGAGACTATGGCTACACCTTC
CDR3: CASSSRGRDYGYTF

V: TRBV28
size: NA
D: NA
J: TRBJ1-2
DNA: TGTGCCAGCGAGGGTAACTATGGCTACACCTTC
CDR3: CASEGNYGYTF

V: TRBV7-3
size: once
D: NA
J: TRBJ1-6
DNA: TGTGCCAGCAGCTTAGACAGGAGCGCCTATAATTCACCCCTCCACTTT
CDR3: CASSLDRSAYNSPLHF

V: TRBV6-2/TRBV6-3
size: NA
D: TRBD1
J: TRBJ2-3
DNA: TGTGCCAGCAGTTTTCCCGGGACAGCTAGCACAGATACGCAGTATTTT
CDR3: CASSFPGTASTDTQYF

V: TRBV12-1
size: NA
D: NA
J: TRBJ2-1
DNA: TGTGCCAACCCGGGACACCTCTACAATGAGCAGTTCTTC
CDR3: CANPGHLYNEQFF

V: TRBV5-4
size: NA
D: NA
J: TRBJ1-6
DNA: TGTGCCAGCAGCTCCAGGGTAGACAATTCACCCCTCCACTTT
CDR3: CASSSRVDNSPLHF

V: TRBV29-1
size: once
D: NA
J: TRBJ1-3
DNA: TGCAGCGCCACACAGAGCTCTGGAAACACCATATATTTT
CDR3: CSATQSSGNTIYF

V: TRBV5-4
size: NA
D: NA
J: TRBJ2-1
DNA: TGTGCCAGCAGCTTGATGAGGGATGAGCAGTTCTTC
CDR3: CASSLMRDEQFF

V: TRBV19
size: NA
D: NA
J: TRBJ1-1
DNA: TGTGCCAGTAGCCACGTAAGCGAAGCTTTCTTT
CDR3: CASSHVSEAFF

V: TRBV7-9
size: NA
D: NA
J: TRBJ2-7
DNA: TGTGCCAGCAGCTGGAACGGGGAGCAGTACTTC
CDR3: CASSWNGEQYF

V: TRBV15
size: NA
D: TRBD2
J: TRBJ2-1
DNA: TGTGCCACCAGCCGTCTAGCGGGGGGTCGATCCTACAATGAGCAGTTCTTC
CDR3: CATSRLAGGRSYNEQFF

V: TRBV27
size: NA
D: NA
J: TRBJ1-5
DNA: TGTGCCAGCAGTCCGGGACTCGGTCAGCCCCAGCATTTT
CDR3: CASSPGLGQPQHF

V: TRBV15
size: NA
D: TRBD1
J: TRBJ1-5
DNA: TGTGCCACCAGCGAACGACAGGGGGTTGGCAATCAGCCCCAGCATTTT
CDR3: CATSERQGVGNQPQHF

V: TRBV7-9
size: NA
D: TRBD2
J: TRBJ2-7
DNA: TGTGCCAGCAGCGTATCGGGGGGGTACGAGCAGTACTTC
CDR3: CASSVSGGYEQYF

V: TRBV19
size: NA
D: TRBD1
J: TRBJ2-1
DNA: TGTGCCAGTAGTGTCACACAGGGGGCCAGTGAGCAGTTCTTC
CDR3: CASSVTQGASEQFF

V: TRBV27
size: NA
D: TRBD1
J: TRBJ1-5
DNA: TGTGCCAGCAGTCCTTACAAGACAGGGAATGGCAATCAGCCCCAGCATTTT
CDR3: CASSPYKTGNGNQPQHF

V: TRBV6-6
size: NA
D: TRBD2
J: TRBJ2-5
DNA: TGTGCCAGCAGAGGACTAGCGGTTGAGGGAGGAGAGACCCAGTACTTC
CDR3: CASRGLAVEGGETQYF

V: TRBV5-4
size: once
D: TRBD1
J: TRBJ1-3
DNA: TGTGCCAGCAGCCTGGACAGGTTGGGGGGAAACACCATATATTTT
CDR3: CASSLDRLGGNTIYF

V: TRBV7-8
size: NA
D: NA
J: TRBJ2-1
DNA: TGTGCCAGCAGCTATCCTACAGGACCGAGATACAATGAGCAGTTCTTC
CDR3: CASSYPTGPRYNEQFF